These 32 T cell receptor beta chains were sequenced from one sample in a study of molecular identifiers for immune sequencing clone quantification. TCRdb called the PCR reads again in MiXCR, with one record for every CDR3 protein. The table has about 640,000 distinct CDR3 sequences, 15% to 20% seen once. The sample taken for sequencing was naive CD8+ T cells from blood, with Jurkat cell RNA spiked in. Documented subset: FACS-sorted CD8+CD4-CCR7+CD45RA+ naive T cells. Receptor source: a human donor in good health. Some libraries in this study had Jurkat cell RNA spiked in.

This clonotype was counted at least ten times. The V call is TRBV29-1, the J call TRBJ2-5; no reliable D call. The germline gives CDR1 SQVTM, CDR2 ANQGSEA. The V end lost 7 bases, the J end lost 0 bases, and 12 bases lay between the germline ends. This CDR3 has 13 amino acids. The CDR3 bases are TGCAGCGCCCGAGCACGGTACCAAGAGACCCAGTACTTC. It codes for CSARARYQETQYF.

This clonotype turned up a few times. Given a much more abundant clone one base away, this may be a read error. The CDR3 does not close with the conserved phenylalanine or tryptophan, likely indicating a read error. This chain joins TRBV7-2 and TRBJ2-3; D might be TRBD1 or TRBD2, each matching 5 bases. Germline CDR1 is SGHTA and CDR2 is FQGNSA. The V end was cut by 1 base, the J end by 4 bases, with 15 bases between. This CDR3 is built from 16 residues. The CDR3 sequence: CASSLVEGSRADTQYS. DNA of the CDR3: TGTGCCAGCAGCTTAGTTGAGGGGAGCAGGGCAGATACGCAGTATTCT.

This clonotype was counted ten times or more. CDR3: CASSPEVYVADTQYF. The CDR3 nucleotides are TGTGCCAGCAGCCCGGAGGTCTATGTTGCAGATACGCAGTATTTT. V usage is TRBV7-9 and J usage is TRBJ2-3; D may be TRBD2 (5 bases). The germline V gene has CDR1 SEHNR and CDR2 FQNEAQ (reference sequence). The CDR3 has 15 amino acids. The V and J ends lost 5 bases and 4 bases respectively, with 16 bases between them.

There are many counts of this clonotype. The chain links TRBV4-3 to TRBJ2-3, with 11 positions matching TRBD2. The CDR3 is 18 amino acids. J was trimmed by 4 bases and V by 2 bases; bases with no gene match: 11. CDR1 and CDR2 from the germline V gene are LGHNA and YSLEER. The CDR3 here is CASSQNLNSGGVADTQYF. CDR3 in DNA: TGCGCCAGCAGCCAAAACCTCAATAGCGGGGGGGTTGCAGATACGCAGTATTTT.

The table lists this clonotype with a few counts. J is TRBJ2-7 and V is TRBV24-1, with a possible D match to TRBD2 (6 bases). This CDR3 is 13 amino acids long. CDR1 is KGHDR, CDR2 SFDVKD, per germline. Between the trimmed V and J ends, which lost 6 bases and 3 bases, there was a span of 11 bases. The CDR3 DNA is TGTGCCACCAGTACCGCGGGGCACTACGAGCAGTACTTC. Encoded protein: CATSTAGHYEQYF.

This chain links TRBV4-3 with TRBJ2-1, with D uncertain. The CDR3 totals 14 residues. The V and J ends lost 0 bases and 10 bases respectively, with 13 bases between them. CDR1 and CDR2 (germline): LGHNA, YSLEER. CDR3 nucleotide sequence: TGCGCCAGCAGCCAAGATTTGGACCCCCGGGAGCAGTTCTTC. Protein sequence: CASSQDLDPREQFF.

This rearrangement joins TRBV6-5 to TRBJ2-3; D uncertain. The CDR3 has 16 residues. Per germline, CDR1 MNHEY and CDR2 SVGAGI. V lost 0 bases to trimming and J lost 8 bases, with 18 bases between them. CDR3 loop: CASSYSTGLGSSTQYF. The CDR3 DNA reads TGTGCCAGCAGTTACTCGACGGGCCTGGGTTCGAGTACGCAGTATTTT.

This clonotype was seen only a few times. The chain is built from TRBV7-2 and TRBJ2-7; 8 bases map to TRBD2. Unmatched junction bases numbered 8, after V lost 7 bases and J lost 0 bases. The V gene's germline CDR1 is SGHTA and CDR2 FQGNSA. The CDR3 consists of 15 residues. CDR3 sequence reads: CASTPYGGASYEQYF. CDR3 nucleotides: TGTGCCAGCACCCCGTACGGGGGGGCCTCCTACGAGCAGTACTTC.

Concerning this clonotype: Its ends do not fully match the called genes, so a read error is possible. The chain couples TRBV11-3 to TRBJ2-5; 12 bases are shared with TRBD2. CDR3 size: 16 residues. Germline CDR1 and CDR2: SGHNT and YENEEA. The CDR3 reads CVSSSGTSGPVETQYF. For the CDR3, the DNA is TGTGTCAGCAGCTCAGGGACTAGCGGGCCAGTAGAGACCCAGTACTTC.

This clonotype was detected ten times or more. V is TRBV9 and J is TRBJ2-3; D is possibly TRBD2 (6 bases). Germline CDR1 SGDLS, CDR2 YYNGEE. CDR3 length: 18 residues. V lost 3 bases and J 2 bases, leaving 22 bases between the germline ends. In nucleotides, the CDR3 is TGTGCCAGCAGCGGATTAAGCGGAGGGGCTTACCCCACAGATACGCAGTATTTT. This codes for CASSGLSGGAYPTDTQYF.

In its sample, this clonotype was seen many times. The chain carries TRBV13 and TRBJ2-7, with 15 bases identical to TRBD2. CDR1 PRHDT and CDR2 FYEKMQ come from the germline V gene (reference sequence). Trimming cost V 5 bases and J 3 bases; bases outside gene matches: 5. This CDR3 has 16 residues. The CDR3: CASSLGTSGGYYEQYF. CDR3 bases: TGTGCCAGCAGCCTCGGGACTAGCGGGGGGTACTACGAGCAGTACTTC.

In regard to this clonotype: A much larger clone sits a single nucleotide away, making a read error possible. V is TRBV10-1 and J is TRBJ2-5, with D hard to call. This CDR3 is built from 14 residues. Trimming removed 3 bases from V and 1 base from J, with 9 bases in between. CDR1 is WNHNN, CDR2 SYGVQD, per germline (reference sequence). CDR3 in amino acids: CASSEGGAQETQYF. As DNA, the CDR3 is TGCGCCAGCAGTGAAGGTGGAGCCCAAGAGACCCAGTACTTC.

This clonotype was recorded many times. The CDR3 coding sequence is TGCAGCGTCGAAACAGGGCCTGGAAACACCATATATTTT. It translates to CSVETGPGNTIYF. The genes are TRBV29-1 and TRBJ1-3, with D maybe TRBD1 (6 bases). The CDR3 contains 13 residues. Trimming pared 6 bases from V and 2 bases from J, leaving 11 bases between. Germline V gene sequence: CDR1 SQVTM, CDR2 ANQGSEA. The full variable domain, its missing parts supplied by reference TRBV29-1 and TRBJ1-3, is SAVISQKPSRDICQRGTSLTIQCQVDSQVTMMFWYRQQPGQSLTLIATANQGSEATYESGFVIDKFPISRPNLTFSTLTVSNMSPEDSSIYLCSVETGPGNTIYFGEGSWLTVV.

This clonotype was recorded a few times. Written as DNA, the CDR3 is TGTGCCAGCAGCACACTAGCGGGGGCGGAGACCCAGTACTTC. Its translation: CASSTLAGAETQYF. The chain uses TRBV27 and TRBJ2-5; 11 bases fit TRBD2. This CDR3 is 14 amino acids long. The germline V gene has CDR1 MNHEY and CDR2 SMNVEV (reference sequence). With 6 bases clipped from V and 5 bases from J, the junction kept 5 bases outside the gene matches.

The chain recombines TRBV20-1 with TRBJ1-2, with D possibly being TRBD1 (6 bases). This CDR3 has 13 amino acids. Germline V gene sequence: CDR1 DFQATT, CDR2 SNEGSKA (reference sequence). V was shortened by 4 bases and J by 5 bases, with 14 bases between the two germline ends. The CDR3 region is CSANEQGAYGYTF. CDR3 in DNA: TGCAGTGCTAATGAACAGGGCGCGTATGGCTACACCTTC.

This clonotype was seen ten or more times. The V call is TRBV5-1, the J call TRBJ1-1; no reliable D call. V dropped 2 bases and J dropped 4 bases, with 15 bases sitting between them. Germline assignment: CDR1 SGHRS and CDR2 YFSETQ. The CDR3 contains 15 residues. The CDR3, as DNA: TGCGCCAGCAGCTTAGAACAAGTCTTCGCCACTGAAGCTTTCTTT. Its protein is CASSLEQVFATEAFF. Variable domain in full (rest from reference TRBV5-1 and TRBJ1-1): KAGVTQTPRYLIKTRGQQVTLSCSPISGHRSVSWYQQTPGQGLQFLFEYFSETQRNKGNFPGRFSGRQFSNSRSEMNVSTLELGDSALYLCASSLEQVFATEAFFGQGTRLTVV.

This clonotype was detected a few times. This chain links TRBV6-5 with TRBJ1-1; D is unresolved. The CDR3 length is 15 residues. Looked up from germline, CDR1 is MNHEY and CDR2 is SVGAGI. V was cut by 7 bases and J by 0 bases, with 15 bases left in between. As DNA, the CDR3 is TGTGCCAGCAATTTCGGATTGGGTATGAACACTGAAGCTTTCTTT. Amino acids: CASNFGLGMNTEAFF.

The table lists this clonotype with a few counts. The V call is TRBV6-2 or TRBV6-3, the J call TRBJ2-7; no reliable D call. The CDR3 extends over 11 amino acids. V lost 8 bases and J lost 5, with 10 bases in between. CDR1 is MNHEY, CDR2 SVGEGT, per germline. This CDR3 reads CASGRSNEQYF. In DNA form, the CDR3 reads TGTGCCAGCGGCCGGTCTAACGAGCAGTACTTC.

This clonotype was observed at least ten times. The chain links TRBV27 to TRBJ1-3, with D hard to call. There are 15 residues in the CDR3. Germline values: CDR1 MNHEY, CDR2 SMNVEV (reference sequence). V lost 6 bases, J lost 0 bases, and 12 bases lay in between. The CDR3 DNA is TGTGCCAGCAGCCTGACAAGTCTCTCTGGAAACACCATATATTTT. Translation: CASSLTSLSGNTIYF.

This clonotype has only a few counts. The rearrangement uses TRBV4-2 and TRBJ2-7; D might be TRBD1 or TRBD2, each matching 6 bases. Germline CDR1 and CDR2: LGHNA and YNFKEQ. Trimming cost V 2 bases and J 2 bases, with 16 bases left between them. This CDR3 is built from 16 residues. The CDR3 region is CASSQNAGGYTYEQYF. CDR3 DNA: TGTGCCAGCAGCCAAAATGCCGGGGGCTATACCTACGAGCAGTACTTC.

In this sample, this clonotype turned up many times. V and J are TRBV30 and TRBJ1-1; weak D call: TRBD1 (5 bases). This CDR3 spans 14 amino acids. CDR1 GTSNPN and CDR2 SVGIG come from the germline V gene (reference sequence). With 0 bases removed from V and 5 bases from J, the gap between germline ends came to 13 bases. DNA for the CDR3: TGTGCCTGGAGTGTATCCTGGGGGAGTACTGAAGCTTTCTTT. This codes for CAWSVSWGSTEAFF. Full variable domain (remainder filled in from reference TRBV30 and TRBJ1-1): SQTIHQWPATLVQPVGSPLSLECTVEGTSNPNLYWYRQAAGRGLQLLFYSVGIGQISSEVPQNLSASRPQDRQFILSSKKLLLSDSGFYLCAWSVSWGSTEAFFGQGTRLTVV.

Turning to this clonotype: A read error may explain this, as a much larger clone is one base away. The rearrangement uses TRBV4-2 and TRBJ2-5; tentative D call: TRBD2 (7 bases). This CDR3 is 16 amino acids long. CDR1 and CDR2 from the germline V gene are LGHNA and YNFKEQ. V gave up 1 base and J gave up 5 bases, with 17 bases separating them. The CDR3 reads CASSQGNGGAGETQYF. The CDR3 nucleotides are TGTGCCAGCAGCCAAGGTAATGGGGGGGCGGGGGAGACCCAGTACTTC.

As for this clonotype: A much larger clonotype is one base distant, so this may be a read error. The V and J genes are TRBV20-1 and TRBJ2-7; possible D gene TRBD2, 6 bases. The V end lost 3 bases, the J end lost 3 bases, and 21 bases lay between the germline ends. The V gene's germline CDR1 is DFQATT and CDR2 SNEGSKA (reference sequence). This CDR3 has 16 amino acids. The CDR3 protein is CSASSGVNADLYEQYF. The DNA for the CDR3 is TGCAGTGCTAGTAGCGGCGTAAACGCCGACCTCTACGAGCAGTACTTC.

This clonotype came up many times. The rearrangement joins TRBV7-2 to TRBJ2-7; no clear D gene. CDR1 is SGHTA and CDR2 is FQGNSA in the germline V gene. This CDR3 spans 14 amino acids. V was cut by 5 bases and J by 2 bases, with 13 bases left in between. CDR3 loop: CASSEPWRPYEQYF. CDR3 nucleotide sequence: TGTGCCAGCAGCGAACCATGGCGCCCCTACGAGCAGTACTTC.

The chain recombines TRBV30 with TRBJ2-5; tentative D call: TRBD2 (6 bases). The CDR3 runs 14 residues. CDR1 and CDR2 (germline): GTSNPN, SVGIG (reference sequence). Trimming stripped 2 bases from V and 9 bases from J, with 19 bases between. CDR3 amino acids: CAWSSTAFSGAQYF. The CDR3 bases are TGTGCCTGGAGTTCAACCGCTTTTTCGGGGGCCCAGTACTTC. Supplemented by reference TRBV30 and TRBJ2-5, the full variable domain reads SQTIHQWPATLVQPVGSPLSLECTVEGTSNPNLYWYRQAAGRGLQLLFYSVGIGQISSEVPQNLSASRPQDRQFILSSKKLLLSDSGFYLCAWSSTAFSGAQYFGPGTRLLVL.

As concerns this clonotype: The junction departs from germline at one end; a sequencing error may be responsible. V gene TRBV5-3 combines with J gene TRBJ1-1; 8 bases match TRBD1. TRBV5-3 is designated an ORF whose function remains uncertain. The CDR3 length is 14 residues. The CDR3, as DNA: TGTGCCAGCAGCTTGCGGGGACAGGACGCTGAAGCTTTCTTT. Its translation: CASSLRGQDAEAFF.

The rearrangement joins TRBV30 to TRBJ1-1, with a possible D match to TRBD1 (6 bases). This CDR3 has 11 amino acids. The germline V gene has CDR1 GTSNPN and CDR2 SVGIG (reference sequence). The V end was cut by 2 bases, the J end by 9 bases, with 10 bases between. CDR3 amino acids: CAWSYRVQAFF. In DNA, the CDR3 is TGTGCCTGGAGTTACAGGGTCCAAGCTTTCTTT.

This clonotype has only one observation. This sequence may be a read error, since a much larger clone differs from it by one base. The J gene is TRBJ2-3, the V gene TRBV6-2 or TRBV6-3; D gene ambiguous. The germline gives CDR1 MNHEY, CDR2 SVGEGT. This CDR3 region has 17 residues. The CDR3 nucleotides are TGTGCCAGCAGTCCCTACTATCTTGCGGAAGTCACAGATACGCAGTGTTTT. Its protein is CASSPYYLAEVTDTQCF.

This clonotype was counted many times. The CDR3 region is CASSVAWGSKNIQYF. CDR3 coding DNA: TGTGCCAGCAGCGTAGCATGGGGTTCCAAAAACATTCAGTACTTC. The rearrangement uses TRBV9 and TRBJ2-4; D gene unclear. The CDR3 spans 15 residues. V lost 0 bases and J lost 2, with 9 bases in between. CDR1 and CDR2 from the germline V gene are SGDLS and YYNGEE.

The V and J genes are TRBV5-5 and TRBJ2-1; 7 bases are a match to TRBD1. Per germline, CDR1 SGHKS and CDR2 YYEKEE (reference sequence). The CDR3 spans 17 residues. Trimming cost V 3 bases and J 7 bases; bases outside gene matches: 16. CDR3 residues: CASSSGFGRGLINEQFF. CDR3 nucleotides: TGTGCCAGCAGCTCGGGGTTCGGTAGGGGGCTAATAAATGAGCAGTTCTTC.

This clonotype showed up many times. The chain combines TRBV6-2 or TRBV6-3 with TRBJ2-3; D is ambiguous. The CDR3 covers 12 residues. Germline CDR1 is MNHEY and CDR2 is SVGEGT. V was trimmed by 8 bases and J by 5 bases, leaving 11 bases between them. The CDR3 reads CASGLGLDTQYF. As DNA, the CDR3 is TGTGCCAGCGGGTTGGGTCTAGATACGCAGTATTTT.

Ten or more counts support this clonotype. The chain couples TRBV5-1 to TRBJ2-7; 9 nucleotides agree with TRBD2. CDR1 is SGHRS and CDR2 is YFSETQ in the germline V gene. The CDR3 totals 15 residues. The trim removed 4 bases at V and 1 base at J, leaving 6 bases unmatched. The CDR3 region has the DNA TGCGCCAGCAGCCCTTCTAGCGGGGCATCCTACGAGCAGTACTTC. It codes for CASSPSSGASYEQYF.